What follows are 24 T cell receptor beta chains derived from one specimen sequenced in a study of blood T cell repertoires in COVID-19. Measured with immunoSEQ multiplex PCR; TCRdb has only the in-frame clones, and not every one. This table has approximately 210,000 clones, about 91% appearing once. Sequenced material: peripheral blood. The receptors were gathered from a man aged 25-45 years with acute or convalescent COVID-19.

This chain links TRBV11-3 with TRBJ1-6; D is unclear. This CDR3 is built from 13 residues. Germline V CDR1 and CDR2: SGHNT, YENEEA. V was cut by 5 bases and J by 10 bases, with 12 bases left in between. Here the CDR3 reads CASSREGNSPLHF. The DNA of the CDR3 is TGTGCCAGCAGCCGAGAGGGTAACTCACCCCTCCACTTT. Complete variable domain (other parts from reference TRBV11-3 and TRBJ1-6): EAGVVQSPRYKIIEKKQPVAFWCNPISGHNTLYWYLQNLGQGPELLIRYENEEAVDDSQLPKDRFSAERLKGVDSTLKIQPAELGDSAVYLCASSREGNSPLHFGNGTRLTVT.

This clone was seen just once. The CDR3 protein is CASSQGGPGGLYWEQYF. DNA of the CDR3: TGTGCCAGCAGCCAAGGAGGGCCCGGGGGTCTATATTGGGAGCAGTACTTC. The gene calls are TRBV3-1 (or the pseudogene TRBV3-2) and TRBJ2-7; D might be TRBD2 (6 bases). Looked up from germline, CDR1 is LGHDT and CDR2 is YNNKEL (reference sequence). The ends were cut back, 1 base at V and 7 bases at J, with 23 bases in the middle. The CDR3 consists of 17 residues.

This clone was observed once. The gene calls are TRBV5-1 and TRBJ1-3, with D tentatively TRBD1 (6 bases). CDR1 and CDR2 from the germline V gene are SGHRS and YFSETQ. This CDR3 is 18 amino acids long. Deletions cut 0 bases from V and 0 bases from J, with 16 bases between. CDR3 protein: CASSLGTEWLNSGNTIYF. CDR3 DNA sequence: TGCGCCAGCAGCTTGGGGACAGAATGGTTAAACTCTGGAAACACCATATATTTT.

CDR3 DNA sequence: TGTGCCAGCAGTTCTAGCGGGGGGGTCTCCTACAATGAGCAGTTCTTC. Translating it yields CASSSSGGVSYNEQFF. The chain couples TRBV28 to TRBJ2-1; 12 bases match TRBD2. The CDR3 has 16 amino acids. CDR1 and CDR2 from the germline V gene are MDHEN and SYDVKM. V was clipped by 4 bases and J by 0 bases; unmatched bases: 1.

This clone was detected once. The chain couples TRBV2 to TRBJ2-2; 7 bases map to TRBD1. In germline, CDR1 is SNHLY, CDR2 FYNNEI. The CDR3 totals 16 residues. V trimming: 8 bases; J trimming: 4 bases; junction bases outside the gene matches: 13. CDR3 in amino acids: CASEPKTGISTGELFF. The CDR3 nucleotides read TGTGCCAGCGAACCAAAGACAGGGATTTCCACCGGGGAGCTGTTTTTT. Drawing the rest from reference TRBV2 and TRBJ2-2, the complete variable domain is EPEVTQTPSHQVTQMGQEVILRCVPISNHLYFYWYRQILGQKVEFLVSFYNNEISEKSEIFDDQFSVERPDGSNFTLKIRSTKLEDSAMYFCASEPKTGISTGELFFGEGSRLTVL.

The chain joins TRBV30 to TRBJ1-4, with D unclear. The length of the CDR3 is 14 residues. V was trimmed by 5 bases and J by 7 bases, leaving 17 bases between them. Germline loops: CDR1 GTSNPN, CDR2 SVGIG (reference sequence). CDR3 coding DNA: TGTGCCTGGGGACTGACGGTCCGAGGTGAAAAACTGTTTTTT. Residues: CAWGLTVRGEKLFF.

The V gene is TRBV2, the J gene TRBJ1-2, with 7 bases that match TRBD1. The CDR3 consists of 14 residues. V trimming: 6 bases; J trimming: 8 bases; junction bases outside the gene matches: 12. Per germline, CDR1 SNHLY and CDR2 FYNNEI. CDR3 protein: CASSGIYRGEGYTF. The CDR3, as DNA: TGTGCCAGCAGCGGTATCTACAGGGGCGAAGGCTACACCTTC.

This sequence joins TRBV9 and TRBJ1-4; D is perhaps TRBD1 (5 bases). The CDR3 loop spans 14 amino acids. Trimming shortened V by 3 bases and J by 0 bases, and 6 bases separated the two germline ends. The germline CDR1 and CDR2 sequences are SGDLS and YYNGEE. This CDR3 is CASSEGSTNEKLFF. Written as DNA, the CDR3 is TGTGCCAGCAGCGAGGGGTCAACTAATGAAAAACTGTTTTTT.

This clone has just one count. J is TRBJ2-3 and V is TRBV5-1; TRBD2 might be the D (6 bases). Germline-derived CDR1 and CDR2 are SGHRS and YFSETQ. The V end lost 3 bases, the J end lost 1 base, and 12 bases lay between the germline ends. The CDR3 length is 15 residues. This CDR3 is CASSSTLAGTDTQYF. DNA of the CDR3: TGCGCCAGCAGCTCCACCTTAGCGGGCACAGATACGCAGTATTTT.

This sequence joins TRBV19 and TRBJ2-3; no definite D call. CDR1 and CDR2 (germline): LNHDA, SQIVND (reference sequence). The CDR3 totals 14 residues. Trimming pared 3 bases from V and 0 bases from J, leaving 7 bases between. The CDR3 loop reads CASSISRSTDTQYF. CDR3 nucleotides: TGTGCCAGTAGTATTTCGAGGAGCACAGATACGCAGTATTTT.

This clone was recorded once. The rearrangement links TRBV19 to TRBJ2-5, with D perhaps matching TRBD2 (6 bases). The CDR3 length is 15 residues. Germline CDR1 and CDR2: LNHDA and SQIVND (reference sequence). The germline V and J ends were trimmed by 1 base and 5 bases, with 14 bases remaining between them. The CDR3: CASSIVGTQDETQYF. The CDR3 bases are TGTGCCAGTAGTATAGTCGGGACTCAGGACGAGACCCAGTACTTC.

The rearrangement uses TRBV6-5 and TRBJ2-1; perhaps TRBD1 as D (5 bases). The CDR3 contains 14 residues. CDR1 is MNHEY and CDR2 is SVGAGI in the germline V gene. The V gene lost 8 bases and the J gene lost 0 bases, with 11 bases spanning the gap. CDR3 loop: CASQGDYSYNEQFF. The CDR3 DNA follows: TGTGCCAGCCAAGGGGATTACTCCTACAATGAGCAGTTCTTC.

This clone was detected only once. This sequence joins TRBV21-1 and TRBJ2-7; the DNA was not compared with TRBD1, the D call given in the table. TRBV21-1 is a known pseudogene. The CDR3 runs to 14 residues. The CDR3 region has the DNA TGTGCCAGCAGCACCCCAGGACAGAGCTACGAGCAGTACTTC. Translating it yields CASSTPGQSYEQYF.

The rearrangement joins TRBV18 to TRBJ1-4; D not resolved. V was pared by 2 bases and J by 8 bases, with 9 bases between. Germline V CDR1 and CDR2: KGHSH, LQKENI. The CDR3 has 13 residues. CDR3 DNA: TGTGCCAGCTCACCATCGTATGAGGAAAAACTGTTTTTT. Translation gives CASSPSYEEKLFF.

This clone was seen just once. V usage is TRBV7-9 and J usage is TRBJ1-2; D gene unclear. Germline loops: CDR1 SEHNR, CDR2 FQNEAQ (reference sequence). The CDR3 has 15 amino acids. V was shortened by 3 bases and J by 6 bases, with 17 bases between the two germline ends. CDR3 region: CASSLGRWAPDGYTF. The CDR3 DNA reads TGTGCCAGCAGCTTGGGCCGGTGGGCTCCGGATGGCTACACCTTC.

With respect to this clone: Other DNA sequences within the sample encode an identical CDR3. The chain is built from TRBV6-5 and TRBJ1-5; 8 nucleotides align to TRBD1. CDR3 size: 15 residues. Germline CDR1 reads MNHEY; CDR2 reads SVGAGI. J lost 1 base, V lost 6 bases, and 5 bases had no gene match. CDR3 DNA sequence: TGTGCCAGCAGGGGGGACAGGTCAAGCAATCAGCCCCAGCATTTT. It is translated as CASRGDRSSNQPQHF.

J is TRBJ1-2 and V is TRBV5-5, with D unresolved. V gave up 1 base and J gave up 4 bases, with 8 bases separating them. Germline values: CDR1 SGHKS, CDR2 YYEKEE (reference sequence). This CDR3 is 13 amino acids long. The CDR3 here is CASSLTGSYGYTF. The DNA for the CDR3 is TGTGCCAGCAGCTTGACGGGTAGCTATGGCTACACCTTC. Filled out from reference TRBV5-5 and TRBJ1-2, the complete variable domain reads DAGVTQSPTHLIKTRGQQVTLRCSPISGHKSVSWYQQVLGQGPQFIFQYYEKEERGRGNFPDRFSARQFPNYSSELNVNALLLGDSALYLCASSLTGSYGYTFGSGTRLTVV.

This rearrangement joins TRBV6-5 to TRBJ2-3, with TRBD1 identical over 7 bases. CDR1 is MNHEY, CDR2 SVGAGI, per germline. This CDR3 has 15 residues. J gave up 0 bases and V 4 bases, and 4 bases lay outside the gene matches. CDR3 sequence reads: CASSFGTASTDTQYF. CDR3 coding DNA: TGTGCCAGCAGTTTCGGGACAGCCAGCACAGATACGCAGTATTTT.

CDR3 amino acids: CATSDPVGANNEQFF. The CDR3 region has the DNA TGTGCCACCAGTGACCCCGTAGGGGCTAACAATGAGCAGTTCTTC. This chain connects TRBV24-1 to TRBJ2-1, with TRBD1 as a possible D gene (5 bases). CDR1 is KGHDR and CDR2 is SFDVKD in the germline V gene. The CDR3 runs 15 residues. V lost 4 bases and J lost 5, with 14 bases in between.

The chain carries TRBV28 and TRBJ2-7; D possibly corresponds to TRBD2 (6 bases). Between the trimmed V and J ends, which lost 7 bases and 2 bases, there was a span of 9 bases. Germline lookup yields CDR1 MDHEN and CDR2 SYDVKM. The CDR3 is made up of 12 amino acids. The CDR3 is CASTEGPYEQYF. In nucleotides, the CDR3 is TGTGCCAGCACGGAGGGCCCCTACGAGCAGTACTTC.

The chain recombines TRBV5-5 with TRBJ2-2; 11 bases are a match to TRBD2. The germline gives CDR1 SGHKS, CDR2 YYEKEE (reference sequence). The CDR3 is 16 amino acids. The ends lost 5 bases at V and 5 bases at J; junction bases unmatched: 8. The CDR3 sequence: CASRTATSGRTGELFF. Here the CDR3 DNA reads TGTGCCAGCAGAACGGCTACTAGCGGGAGAACCGGGGAGCTGTTTTTT.

V gene TRBV27 combines with J gene TRBJ2-1, with TRBD2 identical over 11 bases. Germline values: CDR1 MNHEY, CDR2 SMNVEV (reference sequence). Losses at the gene ends were 4 bases for V and 8 bases for J; bases not matched to a gene: 16. The CDR3 spans 18 residues. The CDR3 sequence is CASSSRISGRARLDEQFF. Written as DNA, the CDR3 is TGTGCCAGCAGTTCCCGGATTAGCGGGAGGGCCCGGTTGGATGAGCAGTTCTTC.

This CDR3 is CASSPPRFNYGYTF. The CDR3, as DNA: TGTGCCAGCAGCCCTCCCAGGTTTAACTATGGCTACACCTTC. The chain combines TRBV5-6 with TRBJ1-2; D not resolved. In germline, CDR1 is SGHDT, CDR2 YYEEEE. Trimming removed 4 bases at V and 1 base at J, with 11 bases between. CDR3 length equals 14 residues.

The V gene is TRBV10-2, the J gene TRBJ1-6; tentatively, D is TRBD1 (5 bases). This CDR3 has 13 residues. CDR1 and CDR2 from the germline V gene are WSHSY and SAAADI. V was trimmed by 8 bases and J by 10 bases, leaving 15 bases between them. As DNA, the CDR3 is TGCGCCAGCCGAGGCAGGGAAGAATCACCCCTCCACTTT. The encoded protein is CASRGREESPLHF.